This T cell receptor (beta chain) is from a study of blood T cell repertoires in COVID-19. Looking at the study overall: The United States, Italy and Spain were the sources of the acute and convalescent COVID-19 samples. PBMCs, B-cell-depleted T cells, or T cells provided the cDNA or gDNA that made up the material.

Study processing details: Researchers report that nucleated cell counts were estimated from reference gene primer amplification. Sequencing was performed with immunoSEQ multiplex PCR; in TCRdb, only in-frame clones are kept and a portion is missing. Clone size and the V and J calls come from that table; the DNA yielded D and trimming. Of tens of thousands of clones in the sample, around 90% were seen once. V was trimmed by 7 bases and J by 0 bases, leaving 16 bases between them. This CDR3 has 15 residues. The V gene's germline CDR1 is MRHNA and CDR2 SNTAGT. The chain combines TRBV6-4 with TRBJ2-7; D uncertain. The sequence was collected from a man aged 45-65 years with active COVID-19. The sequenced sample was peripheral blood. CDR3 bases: TGTGCCAGCACCGTTTCTCGGCGACTCTCCTACGAGCAGTACGTC. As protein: CASTVSRRLSYEQYV.